The present TCR beta chain was sequenced within a study of T cell repertoires in cytomegalovirus infection. As for this clonotype: What it recognizes is unknown.

Each CDR3 protein gets one entry after TCRdb re-called the reads with MiXCR. The repertoire includes around 85,000 distinct CDR3 sequences, about half of them detected once, and approximately 93% sits in the top ten. Unmatched junction bases numbered 8, after V lost 2 bases and J lost 5 bases. The CDR3 spans 16 residues. CDR1 and CDR2 from the germline V gene are SGHAT and FQNNGV. The material was CD8+ T cells from cultured PBMCs, obtained from culture after CMV antigen stimulation. The source is a human donor in good health (CMV status not recorded). Some clones in this sample may be carry-over from other donors' samples. The chain recombines TRBV11-2 with TRBJ2-7; TRBD1 agrees at 11 bases. CDR3 nucleotide sequence: TGTGCCAGCAGCTTAATTAGCCGGGACAGGGGGGACGAGCAGTACTTC. Translating gives CASSLISRDRGDEQYF.